A single sample is the source of the 13 T cell receptor beta chains below, sequenced in a study of cytomegalovirus exposure and HLA in healthy donors. Some clones are missing from TCRdb's copy, which holds only in-frame ones; the method was immunoSEQ multiplex PCR. The sample lists about 340,000 clones, 86% occurring once. Sequencing was performed on PBMCs. The receptor source for this set is a woman between 18 and 29 years old in good health and CMV-seronegative.

The rearrangement uses TRBV11-2 and TRBJ2-5; D perhaps matches TRBD1 (6 bases). From germline, CDR1 is SGHAT and CDR2 FQNNGV. The ends were cut back, 5 bases at V and 3 bases at J, with 10 bases in the middle. There are 13 residues in the CDR3. The CDR3 loop is CASSPGEKETQYF. Written as DNA, the CDR3 is TGTGCCAGCAGCCCAGGGGAGAAAGAGACCCAGTACTTC.

This clone has a single count. The chain couples TRBV7-9 to TRBJ2-1; D remains unclear. The germline CDR1 and CDR2 sequences are SEHNR and FQNEAQ (reference sequence). V lost 2 bases to trimming and J lost 5 bases, with 7 bases between them. This CDR3 has 13 residues. In DNA, the CDR3 is TGTGCCAGCAGCTTAATCCCCAACAATGAGCAGTTCTTC. It codes for CASSLIPNNEQFF.

This chain uses TRBV5-1 with TRBJ1-2; no reliable D call. Germline CDR1 SGHRS, CDR2 YFSETQ. V gave up 4 bases and J gave up 8 bases, with 18 bases separating them. CDR3 size: 14 residues. The DNA for the CDR3 is TGCGCCAGCAGCCCCCTGGGAAGGGAGGACGGCTACACCTTC. Its protein is CASSPLGREDGYTF.

The chain links TRBV27 to TRBJ1-1; a possible D gene is TRBD1 (6 bases). Trimming shortened V by 2 bases and J by 1 base, and 20 bases separated the two germline ends. Germline V gene lookup returns CDR1 MNHEY and CDR2 SMNVEV (reference sequence). CDR3 length: 18 amino acids. This CDR3 reads CASSLRGGQGPRNTEAFF. In DNA form, the CDR3 reads TGTGCCAGCAGTTTAAGGGGGGGGCAGGGACCGCGGAACACTGAAGCTTTCTTT.

Details on this clone: With a much larger clone just one base away, this may be a read error. The rearrangement joins TRBV7-2 to TRBJ2-7; possibly TRBD2 for D (6 bases). Trimming cost V 0 bases and J 2 bases, with 8 bases left between them. CDR3 length: 14 residues. Germline V gene data show CDR1 as SGHTA and CDR2 as FQGNSA. The CDR3 region is CASSLAEGPYEQYF. In DNA form, the CDR3 reads TGTGCCAGCAGCTTAGCGGAGGGTCCCTACGAGCAGTACTTC.

As regards this clone: Other nucleotide sequences in the sample specify the same CDR3. The J gene is TRBJ2-1, the V gene TRBV6-5; 7 nucleotides line up with TRBD2. Germline CDR1 is MNHEY and CDR2 is SVGAGI. The CDR3 is 15 residues long. After removal of 0 bases from V and 7 bases from J, the junction contained 6 bases not matched to a gene. The CDR3 loop reads CASSYSGGSYNEQFF. The CDR3 DNA follows: TGTGCCAGCAGTTACTCTGGCGGGAGTTATAATGAGCAGTTCTTC.

The CDR3 sequence: CASSPMSGTNTDTQYF. The CDR3 DNA reads TGTGCCAGCAGCCCAATGAGCGGTACGAACACAGATACGCAGTATTTT. The gene calls are TRBV11-2 and TRBJ2-3; D is perhaps TRBD2 (5 bases). The CDR3 length is 16 residues. Germline assignment: CDR1 SGHAT and CDR2 FQNNGV. The V gene lost 5 bases and the J gene lost 2 bases, with 17 bases spanning the gap. Based on the CDR3 plus reference TRBV11-2 and TRBJ2-3, the full variable domain is EAGVAQSPRYKIIEKRQSVAFWCNPISGHATLYWYQQILGQGPKLLIQFQNNGVVDDSQLPKDRFSAERLKGVDSTLKIQPAKLEDSAVYLCASSPMSGTNTDTQYFGPGTRLTVL.

A remark on this clone: This specimen includes other DNA sequences encoding the same CDR3. The rearrangement joins TRBV18 to TRBJ2-7, with TRBD1 matching over 7 bases. CDR3 length equals 14 residues. V gave up 3 bases and J gave up 0 bases; unmatched junction bases: 2. Germline CDR1 and CDR2: KGHSH and LQKENI. The CDR3: CASSPRQGSYEQYF. CDR3 DNA: TGTGCCAGCTCACCCAGACAGGGCTCCTACGAGCAGTACTTC.

V and J are TRBV18 and TRBJ2-3, with D possibly matching TRBD1 (5 bases). V gave up 4 bases and J gave up 1 base, with 15 bases separating them. Germline V gene lookup returns CDR1 KGHSH and CDR2 LQKENI. The CDR3 totals 16 residues. The CDR3 bases are TGTGCCAGCTCACAAATGCATGGGGCGGGCACAGATACGCAGTATTTT. This encodes CASSQMHGAGTDTQYF.

The gene calls are TRBV27 and TRBJ1-2; the match to TRBD1 covers 8 bases. This CDR3 has 12 residues. V was pared by 4 bases and J by 8 bases, with 3 bases of the junction left unmatched. Germline CDR1 and CDR2: MNHEY and SMNVEV (reference sequence). This CDR3 is CASSSGGQGYTF. The CDR3 nucleotides read TGTGCCAGCAGTTCAGGGGGCCAGGGCTACACCTTC.

The chain couples TRBV7-8 to TRBJ1-2; 8 nucleotides agree with TRBD1. Germline V gene data show CDR1 as SGHVS and CDR2 as FQNEAQ. The CDR3 spans 14 residues. Trimming removed 7 bases from V and 8 bases from J; junction bases left unmatched: 12. In DNA form, the CDR3 reads TGTGCCAGCAACCTTGGGCAGGGGGCAGAGGGCTACACCTTC. Protein product: CASNLGQGAEGYTF.

The chain employs TRBV6-5 and TRBJ1-1; D uncertain. Between the trimmed V and J ends, which lost 8 bases and 4 bases, there was a span of 8 bases. CDR1 is MNHEY and CDR2 is SVGAGI in the germline V gene. The CDR3 runs 11 residues. In nucleotides, the CDR3 is TGTGCCAGCGAGTTTGGCACTGAAGCTTTCTTT. This gives the protein CASEFGTEAFF.

The V and J genes are TRBV2 and TRBJ1-5; 7 positions agree with TRBD1. The ends lost 6 bases at V and 7 bases at J; junction bases unmatched: 12. From germline, CDR1 is SNHLY and CDR2 FYNNEI. The CDR3 sequence is 15 residues long. The CDR3 loop is CASSPAHRGRQPQHF. CDR3 bases: TGTGCCAGCAGCCCCGCCCACAGGGGCCGCCAGCCCCAGCATTTT.